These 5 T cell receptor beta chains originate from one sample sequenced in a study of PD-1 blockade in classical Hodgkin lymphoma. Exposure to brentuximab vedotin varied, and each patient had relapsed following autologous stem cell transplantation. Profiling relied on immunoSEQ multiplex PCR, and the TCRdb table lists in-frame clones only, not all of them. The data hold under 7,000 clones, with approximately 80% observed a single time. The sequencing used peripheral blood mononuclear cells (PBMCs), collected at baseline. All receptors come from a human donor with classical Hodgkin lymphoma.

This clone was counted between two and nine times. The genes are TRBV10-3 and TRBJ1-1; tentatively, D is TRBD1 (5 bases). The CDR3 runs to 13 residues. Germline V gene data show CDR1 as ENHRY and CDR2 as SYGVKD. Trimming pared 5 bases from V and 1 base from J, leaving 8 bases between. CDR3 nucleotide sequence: TGTGCCATCAGTTGGGGCGAGAACACTGAAGCTTTCTTT. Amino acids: CAISWGENTEAFF.

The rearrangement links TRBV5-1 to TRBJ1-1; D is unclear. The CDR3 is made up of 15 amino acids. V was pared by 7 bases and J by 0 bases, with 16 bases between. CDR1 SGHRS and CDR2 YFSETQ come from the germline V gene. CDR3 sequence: CASRRAPGLNTEAFF. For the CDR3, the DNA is TGCGCCAGCCGTAGGGCTCCGGGCCTGAACACTGAAGCTTTCTTT.

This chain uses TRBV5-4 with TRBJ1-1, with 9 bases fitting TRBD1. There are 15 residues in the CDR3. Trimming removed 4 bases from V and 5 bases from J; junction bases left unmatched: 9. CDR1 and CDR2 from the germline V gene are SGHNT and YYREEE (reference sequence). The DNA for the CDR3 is TGTGCCAGCAGCGATCGGGACAGGGAGAGGACTGAAGCTTTCTTT. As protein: CASSDRDRERTEAFF.

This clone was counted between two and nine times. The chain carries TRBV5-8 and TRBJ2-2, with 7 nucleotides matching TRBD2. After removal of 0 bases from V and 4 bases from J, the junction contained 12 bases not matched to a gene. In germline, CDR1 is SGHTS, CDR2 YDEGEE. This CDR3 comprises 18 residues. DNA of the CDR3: TGTGCCAGCAGCTTGGCTAATCAGGCAGGGACTACCACCGGGGAGCTGTTTTTT. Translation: CASSLANQAGTTTGELFF.

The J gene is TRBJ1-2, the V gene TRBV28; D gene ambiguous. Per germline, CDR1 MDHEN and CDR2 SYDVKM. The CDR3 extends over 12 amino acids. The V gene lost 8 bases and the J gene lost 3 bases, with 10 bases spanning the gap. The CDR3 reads CASGSGDYGYTF. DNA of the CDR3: TGTGCCAGCGGATCGGGAGACTATGGCTACACCTTC.